In its sample, the clone carrying this TCR beta chain was seen a few times. The target antigen is unknown. Patients between 18 and 65 years old had hyperthyroidism, newly diagnosed and lasting under 2 months. Those patients with uncontrolled infection, other autoimmune disease, pregnancy or lactation were excluded. Trimming pared 10 bases from V and 0 bases from J, leaving 16 bases between. This CDR3 is built from 15 residues. The data were obtained in a study of T cells in Graves' hyperthyroidism and ophthalmopathy. Across the study: Peripheral blood samples were taken at initial diagnosis, prior to any treatment. Study results and caveats: Ophthalmopathy was identified by the model a median roughly 6.5 months ahead of onset.

Using RNA transcripts as the source, TCR beta CDR3 regions were amplified. HTBI primers were employed in a first-round RT-PCR of the TCR CDR3. TCRdb independently ran MiXCR on the multiplex PCR reads; one entry per CDR3 protein. The data hold about 320,000 distinct CDR3 sequences, with around 17% observed a single time. Material for sequencing was blood. This clonotype originated in a man aged 25-40 years with Graves' hyperthyroidism. J is TRBJ1-3 and V is TRBV12-3 or TRBV12-4; D is possibly TRBD1 (6 bases). The CDR3 reads CAISKKGDSGNTIYF. The CDR3 DNA reads TGTGCCATCTCGAAGAAGGGGGACTCTGGAAACACCATATATTTT.